Each of the 19 T cell receptor beta chains below was sequenced from the same sample in a study of T cells in Graves' hyperthyroidism and ophthalmopathy. The CDR3 regions of TCR beta were amplified from RNA transcripts. Using the HTBI primer set, a first-round RT-PCR was run on the TCR CDR3. Each CDR3 protein gets one entry after TCRdb re-called the multiplex PCR reads with MiXCR. The sample shows hundreds of thousands of distinct CDR3 sequences, under 15% of them seen only once. Specimen: blood. The receptors originated from a woman aged 25-40 years with Graves' hyperthyroidism.

The chain joins TRBV20-1 to TRBJ2-7; TRBD2 might be the D (6 bases). Germline-derived CDR1 and CDR2 are DFQATT and SNEGSKA (reference sequence). This CDR3 region has 13 residues. Between the trimmed V and J ends, which lost 6 bases and 5 bases, there was a span of 17 bases. The CDR3 reads CSAKAGSHDEQYF. The CDR3 DNA reads as TGCAGTGCAAAAGCGGGTAGCCATGACGAGCAGTACTTC.

The chain combines TRBV6-5 with TRBJ1-2; 8 bases are shared with TRBD1. Germline trimming cut 3 bases from V and 6 bases from J; bases unmatched to any gene: 9. This CDR3 contains 15 residues. Germline V gives CDR1 MNHEY, CDR2 SVGAGI. The chain's CDR3 is CASSYSQGAGDGYTF. The DNA for the CDR3 is TGTGCCAGCAGTTATTCCCAGGGGGCTGGGGATGGCTACACCTTC.

This clonotype was counted once. This rearrangement joins TRBV25-1 to TRBJ1-1, with TRBD1 as a possible D gene (5 bases). Trimming shortened V by 4 bases and J by 7 bases, and 13 bases separated the two germline ends. From germline, CDR1 is MGHDK and CDR2 SYGVNS. The CDR3 length is 13 residues. The CDR3 loop reads CASSGDPPGEAFF. In DNA form, the CDR3 reads TGTGCCAGCAGTGGGGACCCACCAGGTGAAGCTTTCTTT.

This sequence joins TRBV2 and TRBJ2-3; 9 nucleotides line up with TRBD1. Per the germline V gene, CDR1 is SNHLY and CDR2 is FYNNEI. The trim removed 4 bases at V and 8 bases at J, leaving 10 bases unmatched. The CDR3 is made up of 15 amino acids. CDR3 bases: TGTGCCAGCAGTGCCCGGGACAGGGAAAGCCGTACGCAGTATTTT. This encodes CASSARDRESRTQYF.

This chain joins TRBV19 and TRBJ1-5; no definite D call. The CDR3 runs to 15 residues. V lost 6 bases and J lost 4, with 16 bases in between. Germline-derived CDR1 and CDR2 are LNHDA and SQIVND (reference sequence). The CDR3 spells CASSSTPRGNQPQHF. CDR3 nucleotide sequence: TGTGCCAGTAGCTCTACCCCGCGAGGGAATCAGCCCCAGCATTTT.

This clonotype has only a few counts. V is TRBV3-1 and J is TRBJ1-5; the match to TRBD1 covers 10 bases. V shed 3 bases, J shed 3 bases, and the junction held 8 bases outside the gene matches. From germline, CDR1 is LGHDT and CDR2 YNNKEL (reference sequence). The CDR3 length is 17 residues. The CDR3 DNA is TGTGCCAGCAGCCAGGGTGCGACAGGGGGCTACAATCAGCCCCAGCATTTT. Its protein product is CASSQGATGGYNQPQHF. The complete variable domain, with remaining parts taken from reference TRBV3-1 and TRBJ1-5, reads DTAVSQTPKYLVTQMGNDKSIKCEQNLGHDTMYWYKQDSKKFLKIMFSYNNKELIINETVPNRFSPKSPDKAHLNLHINSLELGDSAVYFCASSQGATGGYNQPQHFGDGTRLSIL.

The table lists this clonotype with many counts. The chain is built from TRBV5-1 and TRBJ2-1; D is possibly TRBD1 or TRBD2 (5 bases each). The V gene's germline CDR1 is SGHRS and CDR2 YFSETQ. Trimming left V 0 bases short and J 8 bases short, with 12 bases between. CDR3 size: 14 residues. CDR3 region: CASSLGQGVDEQFF. CDR3 sequence (DNA): TGCGCCAGCAGCTTGGGCCAGGGAGTTGATGAGCAGTTCTTC.

This clonotype was seen ten or more times. The CDR3 nucleotides are TGTGCCAGCAGCCAATCCCGGACCTACGAGCAGTACTTC. This translates into CASSQSRTYEQYF. The V gene is TRBV3-1, the J gene TRBJ2-7; D uncertain. The CDR3 loop spans 13 amino acids. The germline CDR1 and CDR2 sequences are LGHDT and YNNKEL (reference sequence). V lost 2 bases, J lost 2 bases, and 7 bases lay in between.

This clonotype was seen at least ten times. The chain combines TRBV11-3 with TRBJ2-1, with 9 bases fitting TRBD2. Trimming took 5 bases from V and 4 from J; bases not matched to a gene: 12. The CDR3 length is 17 residues. Germline V gives CDR1 SGHNT, CDR2 YENEEA. The CDR3: CASSPKETSGPYNEQFF. Written as DNA, the CDR3 is TGTGCCAGCAGCCCGAAGGAAACTAGCGGGCCATACAATGAGCAGTTCTTC.

In this sample, this clonotype turned up a few times. V gene TRBV5-1 combines with J gene TRBJ1-1, with 9 bases identical to TRBD1. The junction had 10 bases not matched to a gene; V was cut back by 4 bases and J by 6 bases. The CDR3 sequence is 15 residues long. Per germline, CDR1 SGHRS and CDR2 YFSETQ. CDR3: CASSLQTGGFAEAFF. The CDR3 bases are TGCGCCAGCAGCCTACAAACAGGGGGCTTCGCTGAAGCTTTCTTT.

This chain links TRBV29-1 with TRBJ2-3, with D possibly being TRBD1 or TRBD2 (6 bases each). The germline V gene encodes CDR1 SQVTM and CDR2 ANQGSEA. The CDR3 contains 14 residues. V shed 4 bases and J shed 1 base, with 12 bases lying between them. Here the CDR3 reads CSVGLRGGTDTQYF. CDR3 DNA: TGCAGCGTTGGACTAAGGGGGGGCACAGATACGCAGTATTTT.

The V gene is TRBV5-1, the J gene TRBJ2-1; D is possibly TRBD1 (5 bases). Trimming pared 4 bases from V and 0 bases from J, leaving 14 bases between. The germline V gene encodes CDR1 SGHRS and CDR2 YFSETQ. The CDR3 has 16 amino acids. The CDR3: CASSPQGRSSYNEQFF. Written as DNA, the CDR3 is TGCGCCAGCAGCCCGCAGGGCCGCAGCTCCTACAATGAGCAGTTCTTC.

This clonotype has a handful of counts. The genes are TRBV19 and TRBJ2-7; D is uncertain. Germline-derived CDR1 and CDR2 are LNHDA and SQIVND (reference sequence). V was clipped by 5 bases and J by 0 bases, with 11 bases between them. The CDR3 totals 14 residues. The CDR3 bases are TGTGCCAGTAGTGATCGGACCGCCTCCTACGAGCAGTACTTC. Encoded protein: CASSDRTASYEQYF. The complete variable domain, with remaining parts taken from reference TRBV19 and TRBJ2-7, reads DGGITQSPKYLFRKEGQNVTLSCEQNLNHDAMYWYRQDPGQGLRLIYYSQIVNDFQKGDIAEGYSVSREKKESFPLTVTSAQKNPTAFYLCASSDRTASYEQYFGPGTRLTVT.

This clonotype has at least ten counts. This sequence joins TRBV18 and TRBJ1-5; 7 nucleotides agree with TRBD1. Germline V gives CDR1 KGHSH, CDR2 LQKENI. This CDR3 contains 15 residues. V was clipped by 2 bases and J by 4 bases; unmatched bases: 5. The CDR3 sequence is CASSPTGTANQPQHF. The DNA of the CDR3 is TGTGCCAGCTCACCAACGGGGACAGCAAATCAGCCCCAGCATTTT.

This clonotype was found a few times. V usage is TRBV27 and J usage is TRBJ2-1, with no clear D. CDR3 length: 14 amino acids. V lost 2 bases and J lost 4, with 9 bases in between. Germline V CDR1 and CDR2: MNHEY, SMNVEV (reference sequence). This CDR3 is CASSLAHNYNEQFF. The DNA of the CDR3 is TGTGCCAGCAGTTTAGCGCACAATTACAATGAGCAGTTCTTC.

A few counts support this clonotype. V usage is TRBV28 and J usage is TRBJ2-2; no firm D call. V dropped 8 bases and J dropped 4 bases, with 8 bases sitting between them. The CDR3 contains 12 residues. Looked up from germline, CDR1 is MDHEN and CDR2 is SYDVKM. The CDR3 is CASQSTTGELFF. The CDR3 coding sequence is TGTGCCAGCCAATCCACCACCGGGGAGCTGTTTTTT.

The genes are TRBV5-1 and TRBJ2-7; the D gene could be TRBD1 or TRBD2 (5 bases each). The CDR3 totals 15 residues. The V end lost 0 bases, the J end lost 2 bases, and 12 bases lay between the germline ends. Germline-derived CDR1 and CDR2 are SGHRS and YFSETQ. DNA for the CDR3: TGCGCCAGCAGCTTGGCCGGGGCAGGTCCCTACGAGCAGTACTTC. Protein sequence: CASSLAGAGPYEQYF.

This clonotype was counted ten times or more. CDR3 residues: CSVEGEGDDYEQYF. In DNA form, the CDR3 reads TGCAGCGTTGAAGGTGAGGGGGATGACTACGAGCAGTACTTC. The rearrangement uses TRBV29-1 and TRBJ2-7; possibly TRBD1 for D (6 bases). The CDR3 has 14 amino acids. V was trimmed by 1 base and J by 3 bases, leaving 13 bases between them. Germline V gene data show CDR1 as SQVTM and CDR2 as ANQGSEA.

This clonotype has a handful of counts. This rearrangement joins TRBV10-1 to TRBJ2-7; a possible D gene is TRBD1 (6 bases). This CDR3 has 13 amino acids. Trimming left V 3 bases short and J 6 bases short, with 12 bases between. Germline CDR1 and CDR2: WNHNN and SYGVQD (reference sequence). CDR3: CASSEPGASEQYF. The CDR3 DNA sequence: TGCGCCAGCAGTGAACCAGGGGCGAGCGAGCAGTACTTC.